What follows are 10 T cell receptor beta chains derived from one specimen sequenced in a study of T cells in tumors after PD-1 blockade. Using immunoSEQ multiplex PCR, the repertoire was profiled, and TCRdb retains in-frame clones only, with some absent. The sample lists 61,000 or so clones, about 80% occurring once. Sequences were derived from PBMCs, sampled before anti-PD-1 treatment. The receptors stem from a human donor with basal cell carcinoma.

This chain joins TRBV2 and TRBJ2-7; maybe TRBD1 (6 bases). The V end was cut by 5 bases, the J end by 6 bases, with 8 bases between. The germline V gene has CDR1 SNHLY and CDR2 FYNNEI. The CDR3 totals 11 residues. CDR3 residues: CASSMTGEQYF. In DNA, the CDR3 is TGTGCCAGCAGTATGACAGGCGAGCAGTACTTC.

V is TRBV4-1 and J is TRBJ1-1, with 12 bases aligning to TRBD1. CDR1 MGHRA and CDR2 YSYEKL come from the germline V gene. After removal of 4 bases from V and 4 bases from J, the junction contained 4 bases not matched to a gene. This CDR3 has 15 residues. The CDR3 DNA reads as TGCGCCAGCAGCCTGGGACAGGGGGCCTCCACTGAAGCTTTCTTT. Translated, it gives CASSLGQGASTEAFF.

Worth noting for this clone: One junction end does not reproduce the germline sequence, and a read error may be involved. This chain links TRBV6-5 with TRBJ2-5; weak D call: TRBD2 (7 bases). The CDR3 contains 13 residues. Germline loops: CDR1 MNHEY, CDR2 SVGAGI. CDR3 region: CASSYSIGGEVDF. Here the CDR3 DNA reads TGTGCCAGCAGTTACTCGATAGGGGGGGAAGTGGACTTC.

This clone occurred once. The genes are TRBV5-1 and TRBJ2-1; 13 positions agree with TRBD2. V shed 2 bases, J shed 8 bases, and the junction held 13 bases outside the gene matches. This CDR3 spans 18 amino acids. Germline-derived CDR1 and CDR2 are SGHRS and YFSETQ. The CDR3 loop is CASSLSLSGTSGVYEQFF. The CDR3 coding sequence is TGCGCCAGCAGCTTAAGCCTATCCGGGACTAGCGGGGTCTATGAGCAGTTCTTC.

A few counts support this clone. CDR3 protein: CASSTWWGPEDTQYF. The CDR3, as DNA: TGTGCCAGCAGCACGTGGTGGGGGCCCGAAGATACGCAGTATTTT. V and J are TRBV5-6 and TRBJ2-3, with D perhaps matching TRBD1 (6 bases). This CDR3 has 15 amino acids. Germline CDR1 SGHDT, CDR2 YYEEEE. The germline V and J ends were trimmed by 4 bases and 5 bases, with 17 bases remaining between them.

CDR3 loop: CASGKGQGLNTGELFF. CDR3 coding DNA: TGTGCTAGTGGAAAGGGACAGGGACTTAACACCGGGGAGCTGTTTTTT. The chain combines TRBV12-5 with TRBJ2-2; 9 nucleotides match TRBD1. Germline CDR1 LGHNT, CDR2 FRNRAP. J was trimmed by 2 bases and V by 6 bases; bases with no gene match: 7. This CDR3 spans 16 amino acids.

This clone was observed a single time. The chain uses TRBV14 and TRBJ2-6; D tentatively reads TRBD1 or TRBD2 (6 bases each). The CDR3 extends over 23 amino acids. The germline gives CDR1 SGHDN, CDR2 FVKESK. Trimming stripped 5 bases from V and 0 bases from J, with 32 bases between. The CDR3 region is CASSGRPRGFLGTFISGANVLTF. For the CDR3, the DNA is TGTGCCAGCAGCGGTCGGCCGAGGGGGTTTTTGGGGACTTTCATCTCTGGGGCCAACGTCCTGACTTTC.

This chain uses TRBV19 with TRBJ2-7, with D perhaps matching TRBD1 (6 bases). This CDR3 comprises 15 residues. Germline-derived CDR1 and CDR2 are LNHDA and SQIVND (reference sequence). Deletions cut 6 bases from V and 4 bases from J, with 19 bases between. The DNA for the CDR3 is TGTGCCAGTAGCCCACAACCGGGACACTTGTACGAGCAGTACTTC. Translation: CASSPQPGHLYEQYF.

This CDR3 is CASSAQRGAQETQYF. CDR3 DNA: TGTGCCAGCAGCGCCCAGCGGGGAGCCCAAGAGACCCAGTACTTC. The chain recombines TRBV9 with TRBJ2-5; 7 positions match TRBD2. The CDR3 runs to 15 residues. With 3 bases clipped from V and 1 base from J, the junction kept 6 bases outside the gene matches. Germline assignment: CDR1 SGDLS and CDR2 YYNGEE.

The chain links TRBV6-6 to TRBJ1-5; TRBD1 is a possible D gene (5 bases). Trimming stripped 8 bases from V and 2 bases from J, with 13 bases between. This CDR3 spans 14 amino acids. CDR1 and CDR2 from the germline V gene are MNHNY and SVGAGI (reference sequence). CDR3 coding DNA: TGTGCCAGCCGACAAGGGGTAGGCAATCAGCCCCAGCATTTT. Protein sequence: CASRQGVGNQPQHF.